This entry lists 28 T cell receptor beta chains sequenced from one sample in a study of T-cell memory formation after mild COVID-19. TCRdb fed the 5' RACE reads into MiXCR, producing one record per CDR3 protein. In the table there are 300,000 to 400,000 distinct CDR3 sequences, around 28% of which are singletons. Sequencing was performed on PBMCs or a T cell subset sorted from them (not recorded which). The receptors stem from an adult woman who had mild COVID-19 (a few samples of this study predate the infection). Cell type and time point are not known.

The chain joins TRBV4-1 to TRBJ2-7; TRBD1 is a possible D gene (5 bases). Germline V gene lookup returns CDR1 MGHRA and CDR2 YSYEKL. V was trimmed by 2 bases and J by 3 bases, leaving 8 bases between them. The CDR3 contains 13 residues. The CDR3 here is CASSQRQHYEQYF. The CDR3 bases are TGCGCCAGCAGCCAAAGACAGCACTACGAGCAGTACTTC.

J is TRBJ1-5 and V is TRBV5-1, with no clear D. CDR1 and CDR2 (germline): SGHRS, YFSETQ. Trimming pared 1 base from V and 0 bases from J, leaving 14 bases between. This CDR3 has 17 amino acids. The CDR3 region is CASSLTTRGYSNQPQHF. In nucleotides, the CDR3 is TGCGCCAGCAGCTTGACCACGAGAGGGTATAGCAATCAGCCCCAGCATTTT.

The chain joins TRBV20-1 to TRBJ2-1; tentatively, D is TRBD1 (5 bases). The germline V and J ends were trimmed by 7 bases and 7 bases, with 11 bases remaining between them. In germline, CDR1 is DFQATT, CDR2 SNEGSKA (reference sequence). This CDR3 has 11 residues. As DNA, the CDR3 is TGCAGTGTTACTCAGGGTAATGAGCAGTTCTTC. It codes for CSVTQGNEQFF.

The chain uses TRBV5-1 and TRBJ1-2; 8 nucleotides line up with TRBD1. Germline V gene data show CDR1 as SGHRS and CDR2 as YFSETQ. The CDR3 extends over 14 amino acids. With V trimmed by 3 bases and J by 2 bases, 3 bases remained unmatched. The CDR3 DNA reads TGCGCCAGCAGCTCAGCAGGGGGCAACTATGGCTACACCTTC. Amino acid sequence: CASSSAGGNYGYTF.

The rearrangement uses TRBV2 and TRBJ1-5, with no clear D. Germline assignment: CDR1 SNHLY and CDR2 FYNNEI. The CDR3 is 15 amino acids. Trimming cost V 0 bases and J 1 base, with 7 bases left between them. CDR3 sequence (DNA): TGTGCCAGCAGTGAAGCAACAGTGAGCAATCAGCCCCAGCATTTT. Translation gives CASSEATVSNQPQHF.

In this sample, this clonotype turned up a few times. CDR3 DNA: TGTGCCAGCAGCTCCCCCCTAGGGACTAGCGGGAGGGCGGCTGAGCAGTACTTC. It specifies CASSSPLGTSGRAAEQYF. The chain has TRBV11-2 and TRBJ2-7; 16 positions agree with TRBD2. CDR1 is SGHAT, CDR2 FQNNGV, per germline. V lost 4 bases, J lost 7 bases, and 13 bases stayed unmatched. The CDR3 covers 18 residues. Complete variable domain (other parts from reference TRBV11-2 and TRBJ2-7): EAGVAQSPRYKIIEKRQSVAFWCNPISGHATLYWYQQILGQGPKLLIQFQNNGVVDDSQLPKDRFSAERLKGVDSTLKIQPAKLEDSAVYLCASSSPLGTSGRAAEQYFGPGTRLTVT.

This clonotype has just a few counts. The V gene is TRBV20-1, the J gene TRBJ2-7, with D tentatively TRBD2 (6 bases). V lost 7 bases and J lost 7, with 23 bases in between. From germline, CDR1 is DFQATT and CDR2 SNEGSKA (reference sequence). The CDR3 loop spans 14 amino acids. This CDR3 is CSGATGETLREQYF. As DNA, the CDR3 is TGCAGTGGGGCAACGGGGGAAACCCTCCGGGAGCAGTACTTC.

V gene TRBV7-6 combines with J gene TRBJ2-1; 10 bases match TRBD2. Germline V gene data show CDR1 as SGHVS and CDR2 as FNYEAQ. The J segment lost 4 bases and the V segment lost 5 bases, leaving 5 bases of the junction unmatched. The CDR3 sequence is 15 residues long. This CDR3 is CASSVGLAAYNEQFF. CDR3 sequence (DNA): TGTGCCAGCAGCGTTGGACTAGCGGCTTACAATGAGCAGTTCTTC.

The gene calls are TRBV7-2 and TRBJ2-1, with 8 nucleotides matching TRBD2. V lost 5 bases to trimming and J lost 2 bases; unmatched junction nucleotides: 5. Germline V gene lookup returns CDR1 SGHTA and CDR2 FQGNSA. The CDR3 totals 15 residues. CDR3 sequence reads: CASSTREAAYNEQFF. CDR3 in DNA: TGTGCCAGCAGCACGCGGGAGGCCGCCTACAATGAGCAGTTCTTC.

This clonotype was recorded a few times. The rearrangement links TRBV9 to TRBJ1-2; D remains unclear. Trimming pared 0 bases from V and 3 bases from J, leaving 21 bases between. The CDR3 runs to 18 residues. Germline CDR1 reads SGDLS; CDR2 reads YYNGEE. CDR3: CASSVARRGGNGHYGYTF. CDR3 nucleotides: TGTGCCAGCAGCGTAGCGAGGAGAGGCGGGAATGGGCACTATGGCTACACCTTC.

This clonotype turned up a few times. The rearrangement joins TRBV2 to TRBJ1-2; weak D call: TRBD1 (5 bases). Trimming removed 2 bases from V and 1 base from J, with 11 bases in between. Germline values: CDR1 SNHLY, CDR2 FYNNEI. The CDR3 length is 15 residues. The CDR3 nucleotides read TGTGCCAGCAGTGAATCACAGGCACTTAACTATGGCTACACCTTC. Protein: CASSESQALNYGYTF.

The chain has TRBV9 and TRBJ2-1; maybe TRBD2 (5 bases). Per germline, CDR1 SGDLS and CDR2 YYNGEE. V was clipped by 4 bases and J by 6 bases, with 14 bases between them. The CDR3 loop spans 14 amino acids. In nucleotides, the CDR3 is TGTGCCAGCAGCTTGACGCGGACTGTCAATGAGCAGTTCTTC. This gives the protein CASSLTRTVNEQFF.

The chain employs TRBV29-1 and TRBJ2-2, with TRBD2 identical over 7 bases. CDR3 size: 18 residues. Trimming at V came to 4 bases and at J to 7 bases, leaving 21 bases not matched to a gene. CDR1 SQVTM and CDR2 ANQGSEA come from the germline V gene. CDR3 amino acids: CSVGGVAAGVPEIGELFF. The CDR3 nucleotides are TGCAGCGTTGGGGGGGTGGCCGCGGGAGTTCCCGAGATCGGGGAGCTGTTTTTT.

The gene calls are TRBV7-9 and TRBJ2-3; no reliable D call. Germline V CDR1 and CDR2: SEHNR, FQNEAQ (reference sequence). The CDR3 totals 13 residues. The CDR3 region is CATSRSSTDTQYF. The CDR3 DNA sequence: TGTGCTACCAGTCGTTCTAGCACAGATACGCAGTATTTT.

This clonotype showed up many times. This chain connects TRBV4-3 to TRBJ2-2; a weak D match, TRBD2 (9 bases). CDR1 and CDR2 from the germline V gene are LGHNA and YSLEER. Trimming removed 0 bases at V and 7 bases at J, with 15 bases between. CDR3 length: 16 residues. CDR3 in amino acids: CASSQDSSGTGGELFF. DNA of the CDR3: TGCGCCAGCAGCCAAGATTCTAGCGGGACAGGCGGGGAGCTGTTTTTT.

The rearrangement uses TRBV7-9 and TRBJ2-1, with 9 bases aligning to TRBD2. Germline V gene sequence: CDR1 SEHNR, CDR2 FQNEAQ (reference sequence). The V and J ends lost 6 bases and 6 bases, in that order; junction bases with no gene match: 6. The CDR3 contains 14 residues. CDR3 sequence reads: CASSSLAGPNEQFF. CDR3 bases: TGTGCCAGCAGTTCGCTAGCGGGGCCCAATGAGCAGTTCTTC.

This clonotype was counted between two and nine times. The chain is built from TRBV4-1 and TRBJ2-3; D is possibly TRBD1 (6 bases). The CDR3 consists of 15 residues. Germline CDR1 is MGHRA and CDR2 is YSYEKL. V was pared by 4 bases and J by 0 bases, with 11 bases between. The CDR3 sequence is CASSRIQGSTDTQYF. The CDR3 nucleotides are TGCGCCAGCAGCCGTATACAGGGAAGCACAGATACGCAGTATTTT.

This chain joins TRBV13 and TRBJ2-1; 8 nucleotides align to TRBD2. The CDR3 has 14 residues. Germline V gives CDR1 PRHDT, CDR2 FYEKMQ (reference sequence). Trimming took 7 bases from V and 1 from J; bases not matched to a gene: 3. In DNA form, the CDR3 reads TGTGCCAGCACTAAGCGGGAGTCCTACAATGAGCAGTTCTTC. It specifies CASTKRESYNEQFF.

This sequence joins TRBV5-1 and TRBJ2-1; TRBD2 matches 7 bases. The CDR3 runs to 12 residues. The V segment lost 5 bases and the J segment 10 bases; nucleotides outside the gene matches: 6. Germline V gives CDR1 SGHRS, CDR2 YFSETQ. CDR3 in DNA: TGCGCCAGCAGGGGAACTAGCGAAGAGCAGTTCTTC. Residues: CASRGTSEEQFF.

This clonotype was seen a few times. The CDR3 loop reads CASSPPATGGYTF. The CDR3 bases are TGTGCCAGCAGCCCCCCAGCGACAGGTGGCTACACCTTC. This chain joins TRBV7-9 and TRBJ1-2, with D perhaps TRBD1 (6 bases). The V end lost 5 bases, the J end lost 7 bases, and 14 bases lay between the germline ends. Germline loops: CDR1 SEHNR, CDR2 FQNEAQ (reference sequence). The CDR3 length is 13 residues.

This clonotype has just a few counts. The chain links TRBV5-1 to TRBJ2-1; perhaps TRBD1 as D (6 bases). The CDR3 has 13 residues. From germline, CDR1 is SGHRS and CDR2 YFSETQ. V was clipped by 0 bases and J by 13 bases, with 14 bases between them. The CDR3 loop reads CASSLASPGEQFF. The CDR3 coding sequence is TGCGCCAGCAGCTTGGCCTCGCCAGGGGAACAGTTCTTC.

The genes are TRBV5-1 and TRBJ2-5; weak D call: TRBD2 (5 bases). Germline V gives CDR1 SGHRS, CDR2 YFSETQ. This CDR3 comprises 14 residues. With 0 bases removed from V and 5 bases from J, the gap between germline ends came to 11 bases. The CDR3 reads CASSLGSGKETQYF. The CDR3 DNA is TGCGCCAGCAGCTTGGGGTCGGGAAAGGAGACCCAGTACTTC.

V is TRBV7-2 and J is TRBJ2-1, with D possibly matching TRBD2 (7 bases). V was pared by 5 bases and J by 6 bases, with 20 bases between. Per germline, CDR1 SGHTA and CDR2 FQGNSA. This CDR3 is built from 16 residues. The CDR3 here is CASSAEGGFSGNEQFF. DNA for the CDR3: TGTGCCAGCAGCGCCGAGGGGGGGTTTAGCGGCAATGAGCAGTTCTTC.

CDR3 sequence (DNA): TGTGCCACCAGTGATCTTAGCGGAGAGCGGGATACGCAGTATTTT. This codes for CATSDLSGERDTQYF. This chain uses TRBV24-1 with TRBJ2-3; TRBD2 might be the D (6 bases). The CDR3 totals 15 residues. Deletions cut 3 bases from V and 6 bases from J, with 15 bases between. Germline CDR1 KGHDR, CDR2 SFDVKD.

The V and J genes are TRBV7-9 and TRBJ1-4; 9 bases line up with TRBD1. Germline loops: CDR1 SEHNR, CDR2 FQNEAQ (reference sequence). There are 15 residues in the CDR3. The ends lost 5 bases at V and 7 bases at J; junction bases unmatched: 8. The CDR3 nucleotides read TGTGCCAGCAGCCTAGGGGACAGGGCGTTTGAAAAACTGTTTTTT. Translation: CASSLGDRAFEKLFF.

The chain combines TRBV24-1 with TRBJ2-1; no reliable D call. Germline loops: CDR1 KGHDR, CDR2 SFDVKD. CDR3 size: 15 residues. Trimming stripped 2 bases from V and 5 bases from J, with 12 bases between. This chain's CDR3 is CATSDSSTTHNEQFF. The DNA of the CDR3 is TGTGCCACCAGTGATTCCTCCACTACTCACAATGAGCAGTTCTTC.

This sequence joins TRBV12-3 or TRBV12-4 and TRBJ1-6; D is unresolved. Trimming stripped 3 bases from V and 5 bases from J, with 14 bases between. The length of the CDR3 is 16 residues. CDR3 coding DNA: TGTGCCAGCAGTTTTCCGGTAGGGCATCATAATTCACCCCTCCACTTT. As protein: CASSFPVGHHNSPLHF.

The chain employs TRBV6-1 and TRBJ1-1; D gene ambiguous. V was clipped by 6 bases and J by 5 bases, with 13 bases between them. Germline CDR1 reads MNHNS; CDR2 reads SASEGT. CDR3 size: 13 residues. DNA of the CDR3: TGTGCCAGCAGCCTCGGAGGGATTACTGAAGCTTTCTTT. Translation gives CASSLGGITEAFF.